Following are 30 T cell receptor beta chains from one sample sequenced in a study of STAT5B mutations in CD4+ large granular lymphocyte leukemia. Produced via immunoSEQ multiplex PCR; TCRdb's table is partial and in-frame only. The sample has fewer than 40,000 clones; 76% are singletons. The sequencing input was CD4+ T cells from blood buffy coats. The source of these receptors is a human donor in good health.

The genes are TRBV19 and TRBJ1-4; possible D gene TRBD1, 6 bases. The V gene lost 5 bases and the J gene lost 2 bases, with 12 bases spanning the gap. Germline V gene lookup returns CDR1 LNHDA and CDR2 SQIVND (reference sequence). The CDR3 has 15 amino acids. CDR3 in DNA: TGTGCCAGTAGTTCGAACAGGGCTACTAATGAAAAACTGTTTTTT. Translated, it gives CASSSNRATNEKLFF.

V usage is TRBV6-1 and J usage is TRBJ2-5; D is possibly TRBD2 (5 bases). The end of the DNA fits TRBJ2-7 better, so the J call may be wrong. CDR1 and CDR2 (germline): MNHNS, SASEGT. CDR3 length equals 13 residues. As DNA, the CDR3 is TGTGCCAGCACCAACACTAGTCCGTACGAGCAGTACTTC. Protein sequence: CASTNTSPYEQYF.

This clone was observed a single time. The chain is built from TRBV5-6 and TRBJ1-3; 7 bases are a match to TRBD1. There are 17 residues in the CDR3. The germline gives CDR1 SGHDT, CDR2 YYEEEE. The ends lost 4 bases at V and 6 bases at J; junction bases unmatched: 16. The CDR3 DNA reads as TGTGCCAGCAGCATACTGGGGCCGGACAGGCGAACAAACACCATATATTTT. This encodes CASSILGPDRRTNTIYF.

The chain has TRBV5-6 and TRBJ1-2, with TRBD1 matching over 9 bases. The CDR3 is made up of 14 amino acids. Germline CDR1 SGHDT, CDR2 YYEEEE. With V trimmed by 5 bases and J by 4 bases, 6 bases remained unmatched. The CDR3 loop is CASSRDRAPYGYTF. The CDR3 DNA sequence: TGTGCCAGCAGTCGGGACAGGGCCCCCTATGGCTACACCTTC.

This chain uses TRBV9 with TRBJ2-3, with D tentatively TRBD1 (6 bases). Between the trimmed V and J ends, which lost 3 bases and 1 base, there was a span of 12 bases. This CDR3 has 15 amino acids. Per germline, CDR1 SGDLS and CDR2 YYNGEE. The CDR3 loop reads CASSDQDSRTDTQYF. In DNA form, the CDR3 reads TGTGCCAGCAGCGATCAGGACAGCCGCACAGATACGCAGTATTTT.

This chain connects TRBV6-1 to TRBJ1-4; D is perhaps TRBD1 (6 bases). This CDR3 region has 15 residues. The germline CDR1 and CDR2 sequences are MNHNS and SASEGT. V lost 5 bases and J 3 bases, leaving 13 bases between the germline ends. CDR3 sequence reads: CASSPTGSANEKLFF. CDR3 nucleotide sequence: TGTGCCAGCAGTCCGACAGGATCGGCTAATGAAAAACTGTTTTTT.

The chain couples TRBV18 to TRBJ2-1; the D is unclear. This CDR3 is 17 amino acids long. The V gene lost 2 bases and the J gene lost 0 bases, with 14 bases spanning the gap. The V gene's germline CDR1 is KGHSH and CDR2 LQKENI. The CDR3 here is CASSPSQASSSYNEQFF. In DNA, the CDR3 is TGTGCCAGCTCACCAAGTCAGGCATCTAGCTCCTACAATGAGCAGTTCTTC. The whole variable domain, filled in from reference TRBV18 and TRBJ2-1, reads NAGVMQNPRHLVRRRGQEARLRCSPMKGHSHVYWYRQLPEEGLKFMVYLQKENIIDESGMPKERFSAEFPKEGPSILRIQQVVRGDSAAYFCASSPSQASSSYNEQFFGPGTRLTVL.

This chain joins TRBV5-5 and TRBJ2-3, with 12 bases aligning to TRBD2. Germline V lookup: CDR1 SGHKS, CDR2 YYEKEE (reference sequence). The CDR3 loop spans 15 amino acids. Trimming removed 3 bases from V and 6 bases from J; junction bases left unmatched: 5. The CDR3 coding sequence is TGTGCCAGCAGCTCTAGCGGGGGGGTGAGGGATACGCAGTATTTT. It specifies CASSSSGGVRDTQYF. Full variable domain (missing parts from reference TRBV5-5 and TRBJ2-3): DAGVTQSPTHLIKTRGQQVTLRCSPISGHKSVSWYQQVLGQGPQFIFQYYEKEERGRGNFPDRFSARQFPNYSSELNVNALLLGDSALYLCASSSSGGVRDTQYFGPGTRLTVL.

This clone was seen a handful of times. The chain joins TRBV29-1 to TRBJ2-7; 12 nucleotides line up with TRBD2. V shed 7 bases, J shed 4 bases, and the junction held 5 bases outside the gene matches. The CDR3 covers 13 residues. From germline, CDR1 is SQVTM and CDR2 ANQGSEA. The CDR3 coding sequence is TGCAGCGCCCGGGGGACTAGCGGGTACGAGCAGTACTTC. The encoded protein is CSARGTSGYEQYF.

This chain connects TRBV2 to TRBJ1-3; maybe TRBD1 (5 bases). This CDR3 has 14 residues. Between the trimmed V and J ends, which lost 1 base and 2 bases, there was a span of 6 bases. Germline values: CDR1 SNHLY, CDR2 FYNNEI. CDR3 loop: CASSEGGAGNTIYF. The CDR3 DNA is TGTGCCAGCAGTGAAGGGGGGGCTGGAAACACCATATATTTT.

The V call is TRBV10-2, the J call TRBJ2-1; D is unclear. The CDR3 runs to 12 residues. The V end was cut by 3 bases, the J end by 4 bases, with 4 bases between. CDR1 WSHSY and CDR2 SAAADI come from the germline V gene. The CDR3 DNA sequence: TGCGCCAGCAGTGACACGTACAATGAGCAGTTCTTC. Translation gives CASSDTYNEQFF.

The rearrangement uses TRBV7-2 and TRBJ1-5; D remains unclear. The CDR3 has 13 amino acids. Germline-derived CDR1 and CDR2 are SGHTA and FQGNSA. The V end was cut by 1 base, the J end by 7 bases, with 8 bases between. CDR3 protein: CASSLDGLQPQHF. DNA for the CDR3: TGTGCCAGCAGCTTAGACGGGTTGCAGCCCCAGCATTTT. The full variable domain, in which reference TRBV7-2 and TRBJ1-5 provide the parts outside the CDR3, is GAGVSQSPSNKVTEKGKDVELRCDPISGHTALYWYRQSLGQGLEFLIYFQGNSAPDKSGLPSDRFSAERTGGSVSTLTIQRTQQEDSAVYLCASSLDGLQPQHFGDGTRLSIL.

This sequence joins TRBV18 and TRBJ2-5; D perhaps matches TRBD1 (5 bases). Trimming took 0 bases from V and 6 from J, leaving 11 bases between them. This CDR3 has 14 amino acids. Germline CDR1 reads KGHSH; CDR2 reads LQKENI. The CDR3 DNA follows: TGTGCCAGCTCACCACCGGACACCCCCCAGACCCAGTACTTC. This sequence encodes CASSPPDTPQTQYF.

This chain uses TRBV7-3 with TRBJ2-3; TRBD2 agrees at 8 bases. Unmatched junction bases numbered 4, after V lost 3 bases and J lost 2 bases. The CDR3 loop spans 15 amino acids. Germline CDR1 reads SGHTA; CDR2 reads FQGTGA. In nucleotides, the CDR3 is TGTGCCAGCAGCTTGGGCGGGAGGCACACAGATACGCAGTATTTT. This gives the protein CASSLGGRHTDTQYF.

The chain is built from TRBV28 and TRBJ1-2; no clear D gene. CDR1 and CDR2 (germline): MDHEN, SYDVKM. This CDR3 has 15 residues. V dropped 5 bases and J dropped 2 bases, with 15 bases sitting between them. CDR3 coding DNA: TGTGCCAGCAGTCCCCCGGTGCAGTTCAACTATGGCTACACCTTC. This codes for CASSPPVQFNYGYTF.

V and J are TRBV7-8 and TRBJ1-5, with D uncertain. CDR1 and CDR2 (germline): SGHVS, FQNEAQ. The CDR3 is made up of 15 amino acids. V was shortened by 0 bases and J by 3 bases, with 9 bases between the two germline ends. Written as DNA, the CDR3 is TGTGCCAGCAGCTTAGCTCCGGGTTACAATCAGCCCCAGCATTTT. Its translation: CASSLAPGYNQPQHF.

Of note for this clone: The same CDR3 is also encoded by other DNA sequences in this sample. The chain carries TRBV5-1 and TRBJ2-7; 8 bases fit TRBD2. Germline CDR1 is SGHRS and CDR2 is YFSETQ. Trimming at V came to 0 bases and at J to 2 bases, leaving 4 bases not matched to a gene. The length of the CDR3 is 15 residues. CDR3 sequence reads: CASSLDPAGAYEQYF. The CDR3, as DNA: TGCGCCAGCAGCTTGGATCCAGCGGGAGCCTACGAGCAGTACTTC. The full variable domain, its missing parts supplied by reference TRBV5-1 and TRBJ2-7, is KAGVTQTPRYLIKTRGQQVTLSCSPISGHRSVSWYQQTPGQGLQFLFEYFSETQRNKGNFPGRFSGRQFSNSRSEMNVSTLELGDSALYLCASSLDPAGAYEQYFGPGTRLTVT.

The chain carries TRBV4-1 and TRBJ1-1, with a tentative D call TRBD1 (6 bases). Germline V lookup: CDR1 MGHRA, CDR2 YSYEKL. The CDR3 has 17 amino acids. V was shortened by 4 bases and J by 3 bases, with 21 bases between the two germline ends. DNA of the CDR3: TGCGCCAGCAGCCCCCCAGGGATATTGGGGGCCGACACTGAAGCTTTCTTT. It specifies CASSPPGILGADTEAFF.

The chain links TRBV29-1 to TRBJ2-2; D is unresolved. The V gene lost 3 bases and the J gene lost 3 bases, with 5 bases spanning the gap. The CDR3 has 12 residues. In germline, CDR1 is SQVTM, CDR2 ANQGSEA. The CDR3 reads CSVEADTGELFF. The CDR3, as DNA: TGCAGCGTTGAGGCAGACACCGGGGAGCTGTTTTTT.

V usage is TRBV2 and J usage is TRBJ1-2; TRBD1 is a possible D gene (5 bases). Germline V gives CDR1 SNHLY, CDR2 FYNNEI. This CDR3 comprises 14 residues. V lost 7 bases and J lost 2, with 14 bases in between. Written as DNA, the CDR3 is TGTGCCAGCAAGGGCCCAGGGCTAAACTATGGCTACACCTTC. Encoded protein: CASKGPGLNYGYTF. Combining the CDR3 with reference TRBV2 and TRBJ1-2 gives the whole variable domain EPEVTQTPSHQVTQMGQEVILRCVPISNHLYFYWYRQILGQKVEFLVSFYNNEISEKSEIFDDQFSVERPDGSNFTLKIRSTKLEDSAMYFCASKGPGLNYGYTFGSGTRLTVV.

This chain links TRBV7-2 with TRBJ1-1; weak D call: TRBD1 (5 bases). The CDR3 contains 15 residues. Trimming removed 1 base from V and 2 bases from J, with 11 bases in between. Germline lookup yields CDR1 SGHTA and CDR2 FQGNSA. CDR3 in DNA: TGTGCCAGCAGCTTAGTTGGGGGGAAAAACACTGAAGCTTTCTTT. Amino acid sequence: CASSLVGGKNTEAFF. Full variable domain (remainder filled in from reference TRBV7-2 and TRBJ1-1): GAGVSQSPSNKVTEKGKDVELRCDPISGHTALYWYRQSLGQGLEFLIYFQGNSAPDKSGLPSDRFSAERTGGSVSTLTIQRTQQEDSAVYLCASSLVGGKNTEAFFGQGTRLTVV.

For the CDR3, the DNA is TGCGCCAGCAGCCTAGGACAGGGTTCGGGTGGCTACACCTTC. Protein: CASSLGQGSGGYTF. V and J are TRBV4-3 and TRBJ1-2; TRBD1 aligns across 8 bases. Germline V gives CDR1 LGHNA, CDR2 YSLEER. The CDR3 has 14 residues. J gave up 7 bases and V 4 bases, and 8 bases lay outside the gene matches.

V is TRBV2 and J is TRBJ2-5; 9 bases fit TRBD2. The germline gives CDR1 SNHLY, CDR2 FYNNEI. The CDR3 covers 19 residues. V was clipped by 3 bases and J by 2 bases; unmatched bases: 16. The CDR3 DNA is TGTGCCAGCAGTGAGAGGGGGGAACTAGCGGGTTGGGAGCAAGAGACCCAGTACTTC. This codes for CASSERGELAGWEQETQYF.

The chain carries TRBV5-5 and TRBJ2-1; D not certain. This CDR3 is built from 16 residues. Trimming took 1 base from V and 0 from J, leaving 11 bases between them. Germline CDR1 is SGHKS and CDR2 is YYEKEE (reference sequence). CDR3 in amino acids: CASSLIVANSYNEQFF. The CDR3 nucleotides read TGTGCCAGCAGCTTGATCGTGGCTAACTCCTACAATGAGCAGTTCTTC. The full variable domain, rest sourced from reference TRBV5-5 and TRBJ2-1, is DAGVTQSPTHLIKTRGQQVTLRCSPISGHKSVSWYQQVLGQGPQFIFQYYEKEERGRGNFPDRFSARQFPNYSSELNVNALLLGDSALYLCASSLIVANSYNEQFFGPGTRLTVL.

The CDR3 loop reads CASIWRYEQYF. DNA of the CDR3: TGCGCCAGCATATGGCGGTACGAGCAGTACTTC. This rearrangement joins TRBV5-1 to TRBJ2-7; D unresolved. The CDR3 spans 11 residues. With 6 bases removed from V and 4 bases from J, the gap between germline ends came to 8 bases. The V gene's germline CDR1 is SGHRS and CDR2 YFSETQ.

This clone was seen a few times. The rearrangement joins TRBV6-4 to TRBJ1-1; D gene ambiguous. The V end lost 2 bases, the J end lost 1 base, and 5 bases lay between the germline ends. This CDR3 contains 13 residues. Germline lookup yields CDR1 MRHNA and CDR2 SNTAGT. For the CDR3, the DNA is TGTGCCAGCAGTGACAGGGCGAACACTGAAGCTTTCTTT. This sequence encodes CASSDRANTEAFF.

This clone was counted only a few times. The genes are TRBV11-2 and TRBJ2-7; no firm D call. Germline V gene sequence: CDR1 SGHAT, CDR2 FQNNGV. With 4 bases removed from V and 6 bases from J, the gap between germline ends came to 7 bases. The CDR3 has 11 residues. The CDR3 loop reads CASSYQSEQYF. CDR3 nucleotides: TGTGCCAGCAGCTATCAATCCGAGCAGTACTTC. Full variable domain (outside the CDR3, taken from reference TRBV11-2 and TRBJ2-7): EAGVAQSPRYKIIEKRQSVAFWCNPISGHATLYWYQQILGQGPKLLIQFQNNGVVDDSQLPKDRFSAERLKGVDSTLKIQPAKLEDSAVYLCASSYQSEQYFGPGTRLTVT.

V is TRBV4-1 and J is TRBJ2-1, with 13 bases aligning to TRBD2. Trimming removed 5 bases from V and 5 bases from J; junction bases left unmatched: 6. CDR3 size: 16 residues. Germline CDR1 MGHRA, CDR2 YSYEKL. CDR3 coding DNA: TGCGCCAGCAGCGAACCGGGACTAGCGGGGCACAATGAGCAGTTCTTC. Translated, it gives CASSEPGLAGHNEQFF.

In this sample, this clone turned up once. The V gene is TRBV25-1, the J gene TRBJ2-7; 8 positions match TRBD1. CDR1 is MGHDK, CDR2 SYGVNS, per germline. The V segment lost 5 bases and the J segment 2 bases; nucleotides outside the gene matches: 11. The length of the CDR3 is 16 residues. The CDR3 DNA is TGTGCCAGCAGTACCCGGCCGGGGACAGGAGCCTACGAGCAGTACTTC. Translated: CASSTRPGTGAYEQYF.

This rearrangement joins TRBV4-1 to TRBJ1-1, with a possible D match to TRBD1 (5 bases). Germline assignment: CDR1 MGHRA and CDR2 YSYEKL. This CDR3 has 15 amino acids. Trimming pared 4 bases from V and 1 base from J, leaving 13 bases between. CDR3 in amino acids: CASSPRMGTNTEAFF. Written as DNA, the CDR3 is TGCGCCAGCAGCCCTCGGATGGGGACGAACACTGAAGCTTTCTTT.